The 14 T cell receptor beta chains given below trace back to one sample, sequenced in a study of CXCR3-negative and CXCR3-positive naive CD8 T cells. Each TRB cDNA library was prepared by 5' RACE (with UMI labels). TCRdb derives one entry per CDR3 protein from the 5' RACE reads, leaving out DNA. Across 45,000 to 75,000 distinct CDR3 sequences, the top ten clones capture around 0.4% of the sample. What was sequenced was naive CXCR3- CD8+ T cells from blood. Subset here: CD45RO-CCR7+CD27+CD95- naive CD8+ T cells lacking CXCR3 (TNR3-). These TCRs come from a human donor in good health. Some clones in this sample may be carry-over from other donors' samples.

The CDR3 sequence: CASSPRQGRNTGELFF. J is TRBJ2-2 and V is TRBV7-2; there is no DNA to check the TCRdb D call of TRBD1. This CDR3 region has 16 residues. Germline CDR1 is SGHTA and CDR2 is FQGNSA.

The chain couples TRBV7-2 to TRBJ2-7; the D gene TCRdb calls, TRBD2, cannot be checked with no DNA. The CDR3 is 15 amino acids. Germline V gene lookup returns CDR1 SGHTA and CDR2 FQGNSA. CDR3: CASSPTSGGNYEQYF.

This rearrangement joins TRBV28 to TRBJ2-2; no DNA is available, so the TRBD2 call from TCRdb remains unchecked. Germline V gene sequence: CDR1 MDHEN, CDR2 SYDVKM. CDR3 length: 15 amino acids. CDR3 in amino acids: CASRGGSGSTGELFF.

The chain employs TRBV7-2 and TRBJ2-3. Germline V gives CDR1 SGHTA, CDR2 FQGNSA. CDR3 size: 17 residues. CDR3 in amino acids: CASSLGAAYPSTDTQYF.

CDR3 loop: CSVDGTTTGELFF. The chain uses TRBV29-1 and TRBJ2-2; the D call of TRBD1 rests on TCRdb alone, since no DNA is present to check it. Germline V gene data show CDR1 as SQVTM and CDR2 as ANQGSEA. The CDR3 runs to 13 residues.

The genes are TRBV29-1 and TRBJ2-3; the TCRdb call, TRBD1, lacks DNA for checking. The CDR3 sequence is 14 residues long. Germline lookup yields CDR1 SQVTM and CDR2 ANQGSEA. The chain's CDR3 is CSVVWGRVTDTQYF.

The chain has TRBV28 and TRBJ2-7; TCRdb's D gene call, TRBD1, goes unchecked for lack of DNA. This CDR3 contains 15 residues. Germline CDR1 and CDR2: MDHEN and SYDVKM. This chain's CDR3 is CASSSPDRGRVGLHF.

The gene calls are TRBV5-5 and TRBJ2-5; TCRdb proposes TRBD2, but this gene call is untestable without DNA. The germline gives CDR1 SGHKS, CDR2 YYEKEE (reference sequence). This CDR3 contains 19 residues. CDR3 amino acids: CASSLGWSGAGGPAETQYF.

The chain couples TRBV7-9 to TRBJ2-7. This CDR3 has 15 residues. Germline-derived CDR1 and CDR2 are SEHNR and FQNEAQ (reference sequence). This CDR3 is CASSSTYITSYEQYF.

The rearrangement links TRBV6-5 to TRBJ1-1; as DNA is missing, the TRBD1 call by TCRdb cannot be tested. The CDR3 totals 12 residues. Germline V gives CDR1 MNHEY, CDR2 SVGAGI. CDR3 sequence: CASSHPPGHAFF.

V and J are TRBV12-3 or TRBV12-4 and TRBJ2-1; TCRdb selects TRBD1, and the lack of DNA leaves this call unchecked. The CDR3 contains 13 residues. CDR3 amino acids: CASSFAPGNEQFF.

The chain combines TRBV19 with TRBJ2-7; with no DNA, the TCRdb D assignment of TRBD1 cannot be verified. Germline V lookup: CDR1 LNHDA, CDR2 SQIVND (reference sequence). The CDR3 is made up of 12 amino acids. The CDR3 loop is CASSDSLYEQYF.

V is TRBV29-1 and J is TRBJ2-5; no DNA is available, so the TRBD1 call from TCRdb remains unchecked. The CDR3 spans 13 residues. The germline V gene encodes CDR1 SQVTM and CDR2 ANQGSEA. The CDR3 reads CSVEEGGGETQYF.

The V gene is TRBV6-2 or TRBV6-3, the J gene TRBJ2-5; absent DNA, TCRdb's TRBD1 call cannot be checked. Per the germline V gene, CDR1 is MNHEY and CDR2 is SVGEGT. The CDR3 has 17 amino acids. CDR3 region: CASSYDRDRLIQETQYF.